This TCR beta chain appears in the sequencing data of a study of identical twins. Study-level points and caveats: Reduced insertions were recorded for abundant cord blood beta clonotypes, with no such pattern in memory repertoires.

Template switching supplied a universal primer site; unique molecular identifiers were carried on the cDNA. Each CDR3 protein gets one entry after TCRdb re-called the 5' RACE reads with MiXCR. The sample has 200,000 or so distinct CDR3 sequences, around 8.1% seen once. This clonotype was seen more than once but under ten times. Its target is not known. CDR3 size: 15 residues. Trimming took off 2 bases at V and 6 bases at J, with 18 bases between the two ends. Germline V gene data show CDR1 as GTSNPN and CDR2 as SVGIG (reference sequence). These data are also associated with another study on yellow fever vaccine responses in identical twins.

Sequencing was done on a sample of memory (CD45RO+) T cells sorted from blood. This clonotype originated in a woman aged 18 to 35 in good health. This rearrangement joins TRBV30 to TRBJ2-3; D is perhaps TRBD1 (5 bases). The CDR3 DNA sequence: TGTGCCTGGAGTCCCCAGGGCTTTTCTGTGGATACGCAGTATTTT. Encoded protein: CAWSPQGFSVDTQYF.